The present entry profiles one TCR beta chain with its context. These data originate in a study of cytomegalovirus exposure and HLA in healthy donors. Losses at the gene ends were 0 bases for V and 2 bases for J; bases not matched to a gene: 4. The CDR3 has 15 residues. Germline V gene sequence: CDR1 SGHRS, CDR2 YFSETQ. PCR primers comprised 60 Vbeta and 13 Jbeta primers. Only in-frame clones appear in the TCRdb table, and some are missing; sequencing was by immunoSEQ multiplex PCR. The data show approximately 110,000 clones, with roughly 80% seen just once and 22% held by the top ten. This sequence was found in a man younger than 40 in good health and CMV-seropositive. Sequenced sample: PBMCs. The chain uses TRBV5-1 and TRBJ2-7; 8 bases are shared with TRBD1. The CDR3 sequence: CASSLGTGPTYEQYV. CDR3 sequence (DNA): TGCGCCAGCAGCTTGGGGACAGGGCCGACCTACGAGCAGTACGTC.